One TCR beta chain is described in this entry. In the study's own analysis: Estimates of nucleated cell counts were drawn from the amplification of reference gene primers. The repertoire was sequenced with immunoSEQ multiplex PCR; TCRdb's copy has only in-frame clones and lacks some. V, J and clone size are those of that table, while D and trimming were read from the DNA. Of some 150,000 clones in the sample, about 80% were seen once. This specimen belongs to a study of blood T cell repertoires in COVID-19. Study as a whole: Material from acute and convalescent COVID-19 was sourced from the United States, Italy and Spain. PBMCs, B-cell-depleted T cells, or T cells were the source of the cDNA or gDNA that made up the material.

This CDR3 comprises 15 residues. Trimming removed 3 bases from V and 1 base from J, with 9 bases in between. CDR1 and CDR2 (germline): ENHRY, SYGVKD. The rearrangement joins TRBV10-3 to TRBJ2-2; weak D call: TRBD2 (5 bases). The source is a man between 60 and 75 years old with acute or convalescent COVID-19. Input material: peripheral blood. The CDR3 loop is CAISDVGRNTGELFF. CDR3 nucleotide sequence: TGTGCCATCAGTGATGTAGGGAGGAACACCGGGGAGCTGTTTTTT.